The next 19 T cell receptor beta chains were all read from a single sample in a study of shared clonotypes between healthy human individuals. Method: immunoSEQ multiplex PCR; TCRdb's copy keeps in-frame clones and lacks some. The sample contains 80,000 to 100,000 clones, 60% to 75% of which appear only once. Sequenced input: memory CD8+ T cells sorted from blood. Subset meaning: CD45RO+ cells pooled with CCR7-negative TemRA cells. These receptors originate from a man aged 25 to 40 in good health.

This chain connects TRBV11-2 to TRBJ2-7; a possible D gene is TRBD1 (6 bases). CDR1 is SGHAT and CDR2 is FQNNGV in the germline V gene. Trimming stripped 5 bases from V and 4 bases from J, with 24 bases between. The CDR3 loop spans 17 amino acids. The CDR3 nucleotides read TGTGCCAGCAGCCGAGGACCCGGACAGCGAGTCGGGTACGAGCAGTACTTC. Its translation: CASSRGPGQRVGYEQYF. The variable domain in full, with the rest retrieved from reference TRBV11-2 and TRBJ2-7, is EAGVAQSPRYKIIEKRQSVAFWCNPISGHATLYWYQQILGQGPKLLIQFQNNGVVDDSQLPKDRFSAERLKGVDSTLKIQPAKLEDSAVYLCASSRGPGQRVGYEQYFGPGTRLTVT.

V is TRBV27 and J is TRBJ2-5; 7 bases match TRBD1. Per the germline V gene, CDR1 is MNHEY and CDR2 is SMNVEV (reference sequence). CDR3 length: 16 amino acids. V lost 5 bases to trimming and J lost 5 bases; unmatched junction nucleotides: 14. The CDR3 protein is CASSPVGRQGRETQYF. The DNA for the CDR3 is TGTGCCAGCAGTCCGGTGGGGAGACAGGGTCGGGAGACCCAGTACTTC.

V usage is TRBV18 and J usage is TRBJ2-1, with 9 bases lining up with TRBD1. The V and J ends lost 3 bases and 4 bases, in that order; junction bases with no gene match: 4. The CDR3 loop spans 15 amino acids. Germline-derived CDR1 and CDR2 are KGHSH and LQKENI. The CDR3 nucleotides are TGTGCCAGCTCACCCGGGACAGGGATGTACAATGAGCAGTTCTTC. This translates into CASSPGTGMYNEQFF.

A single count supports this clone. The CDR3 reads CASSPGQIYEQYF. DNA of the CDR3: TGTGCCAGCAGTCCTGGACAGATCTACGAGCAGTACTTC. The V gene is TRBV27, the J gene TRBJ2-7; weak D call: TRBD1 (6 bases). The germline gives CDR1 MNHEY, CDR2 SMNVEV (reference sequence). Trimming cost V 5 bases and J 3 bases, with 11 bases left between them. The CDR3 has 13 residues.

The V and J genes are TRBV5-1 and TRBJ2-1, with 8 bases that match TRBD2. Per the germline V gene, CDR1 is SGHRS and CDR2 is YFSETQ. J was trimmed by 7 bases and V by 0 bases; bases with no gene match: 3. The CDR3 covers 14 residues. The CDR3 sequence is CASSLDSGENEQFF. The CDR3 DNA reads as TGCGCCAGCAGCTTGGATAGCGGGGAAAATGAGCAGTTCTTC.

This clone has a handful of counts. This chain uses TRBV11-2 with TRBJ2-1; 14 positions match TRBD2. CDR3 length equals 19 residues. The trim removed 1 base at V and 5 bases at J, leaving 10 bases unmatched. The germline gives CDR1 SGHAT, CDR2 FQNNGV. Here the CDR3 reads CASSLGPQPTSGRDNEQFF. In nucleotides, the CDR3 is TGTGCCAGCAGCTTAGGCCCTCAGCCGACTAGCGGGAGGGACAATGAGCAGTTCTTC.

The chain couples TRBV7-2 to TRBJ2-2; D assignment may be TRBD1 or TRBD2 (5 bases each). Germline V gives CDR1 SGHTA, CDR2 FQGNSA. Trimming removed 5 bases at V and 5 bases at J, with 15 bases between. The CDR3 totals 15 residues. CDR3 region: CASSTPDTGTGELFF. For the CDR3, the DNA is TGTGCCAGCAGCACACCGGACACGGGGACCGGGGAGCTGTTTTTT.

The rearrangement links TRBV19 to TRBJ2-3; D possibly corresponds to TRBD1 (6 bases). The germline V and J ends were trimmed by 5 bases and 7 bases, with 13 bases remaining between them. CDR3 size: 13 residues. CDR1 and CDR2 from the germline V gene are LNHDA and SQIVND (reference sequence). The CDR3: CASSQAGVNTQYF. The CDR3 nucleotides read TGTGCCAGTAGTCAGGCAGGGGTGAATACGCAGTATTTT. Supplemented by reference TRBV19 and TRBJ2-3, the full variable domain reads DGGITQSPKYLFRKEGQNVTLSCEQNLNHDAMYWYRQDPGQGLRLIYYSQIVNDFQKGDIAEGYSVSREKKESFPLTVTSAQKNPTAFYLCASSQAGVNTQYFGPGTRLTVL.

The chain recombines TRBV7-8 with TRBJ2-7; D gene unclear. V was clipped by 0 bases and J by 1 base, with 7 bases between them. CDR1 is SGHVS and CDR2 is FQNEAQ in the germline V gene. CDR3 length: 14 amino acids. In DNA form, the CDR3 reads TGTGCCAGCAGCTTAGCAGGGTTATCCTACGAGCAGTACTTC. Encoded protein: CASSLAGLSYEQYF.

The chain joins TRBV5-4 to TRBJ2-7, with a tentative D call TRBD2 (6 bases). Trimming cost V 3 bases and J 6 bases, with 13 bases left between them. CDR3 length: 13 amino acids. Germline CDR1 is SGHNT and CDR2 is YYREEE (reference sequence). DNA of the CDR3: TGTGCCAGCAGCTCCGTTACTAGCATCGAGCAGTACTTC. Protein product: CASSSVTSIEQYF.

V is TRBV27 and J is TRBJ2-2, with D perhaps TRBD1 (5 bases). CDR3 length: 12 residues. Germline CDR1 MNHEY, CDR2 SMNVEV (reference sequence). Trimming took 8 bases from V and 7 from J, leaving 11 bases between them. This chain's CDR3 is CASAQGGGELFF. In DNA, the CDR3 is TGTGCCAGCGCCCAGGGTGGCGGGGAGCTGTTTTTT.

J is TRBJ2-1 and V is TRBV11-3; 10 bases are a match to TRBD2. Germline V gene data show CDR1 as SGHNT and CDR2 as YENEEA. The CDR3 is 14 amino acids. V was pared by 4 bases and J by 11 bases, with 8 bases of the junction left unmatched. The DNA of the CDR3 is TGTGCCAGCAGCTCGTTAACTAGCGGGACGCAGCAGTTCTTC. It encodes CASSSLTSGTQQFF. The full variable domain, completed using reference TRBV11-3 and TRBJ2-1, is EAGVVQSPRYKIIEKKQPVAFWCNPISGHNTLYWYLQNLGQGPELLIRYENEEAVDDSQLPKDRFSAERLKGVDSTLKIQPAELGDSAVYLCASSSLTSGTQQFFGPGTRLTVL.

The chain joins TRBV7-9 to TRBJ2-2, with D hard to call. The V gene's germline CDR1 is SEHNR and CDR2 FQNEAQ (reference sequence). This CDR3 is built from 12 residues. Trimming left V 5 bases short and J 6 bases short, with 7 bases between. CDR3 DNA sequence: TGTGCCAGCAGCCCAATGGCCGGGGAGCTGTTTTTT. Protein sequence: CASSPMAGELFF. Combining the CDR3 with reference TRBV7-9 and TRBJ2-2 gives the whole variable domain DTGVSQNPRHKITKRGQNVTFRCDPISEHNRLYWYRQTLGQGPEFLTYFQNEAQLEKSRLLSDRFSAERPKGSFSTLEIQRTEQGDSAMYLCASSPMAGELFFGEGSRLTVL.

This chain connects TRBV4-3 to TRBJ2-3; 7 positions agree with TRBD1. With V trimmed by 5 bases and J by 1 base, 6 bases remained unmatched. The CDR3 spans 15 residues. CDR1 and CDR2 from the germline V gene are LGHNA and YSLEER. The CDR3 DNA reads as TGCGCCAGCAGCTATAGACAGGGCCGCACAGATACGCAGTATTTT. Translating gives CASSYRQGRTDTQYF.

This clone was detected once. The J gene is TRBJ2-5, the V gene TRBV19; D gene uncertain. V was shortened by 6 bases and J by 1 base, with 12 bases between the two germline ends. Germline-derived CDR1 and CDR2 are LNHDA and SQIVND (reference sequence). The CDR3 loop spans 14 amino acids. The CDR3 sequence: CASSPSAPQETQYF. The CDR3 nucleotides read TGTGCCAGTAGCCCCAGCGCTCCCCAAGAGACCCAGTACTTC.

The rearrangement uses TRBV5-4 and TRBJ2-7, with 7 nucleotides matching TRBD2. The CDR3 contains 14 residues. The junction had 10 bases not matched to a gene; V was cut back by 4 bases and J by 6 bases. Germline-derived CDR1 and CDR2 are SGHNT and YYREEE (reference sequence). In DNA form, the CDR3 reads TGTGCCAGCAGCACCTGGACTAGAGTCTCCGAGCAGTACTTC. Its protein is CASSTWTRVSEQYF.

The chain carries TRBV29-1 and TRBJ2-5; 7 nucleotides match TRBD1. Trimming at V came to 5 bases and at J to 3 bases, leaving 6 bases not matched to a gene. The length of the CDR3 is 13 residues. Germline CDR1 SQVTM, CDR2 ANQGSEA. CDR3 DNA: TGCAGCGTTTTTTGGGACAGAGAAGAGACCCAGTACTTC. Its translation is CSVFWDREETQYF.

The chain joins TRBV6-5 to TRBJ2-1; 7 nucleotides agree with TRBD2. J lost 7 bases, V lost 2 bases, and 8 bases had no gene match. The CDR3 length is 15 residues. Germline CDR1 MNHEY, CDR2 SVGAGI. The CDR3 DNA sequence: TGTGCCAGCAGTTACGGAAGCGGGAACTGGAATGAGCAGTTCTTC. This encodes CASSYGSGNWNEQFF.

V is TRBV27 and J is TRBJ2-7; 10 nucleotides align to TRBD2. The CDR3 consists of 14 residues. With 3 bases clipped from V and 5 bases from J, the junction kept 4 bases outside the gene matches. Germline assignment: CDR1 MNHEY and CDR2 SMNVEV (reference sequence). The CDR3 is CASSLASGSHEQYF. As DNA, the CDR3 is TGTGCCAGCAGTTTGGCTAGCGGGAGCCACGAGCAGTACTTC.